Below are 30 T cell receptor beta chains sequenced from a single sample in a study of identical twins. TCRdb processed the 5' RACE reads anew with MiXCR; each CDR3 protein has one entry. The sample contains 550,000 to 700,000 distinct CDR3 sequences, approximately 10% of which appear only once. This sample was also put to use in a study of yellow fever vaccine responses in identical twins.

Input material: PBMCs. These receptors were collected from a woman in her late teens or twenties in good health.

This clonotype was seen repeatedly, ten times or more. V is TRBV12-3 or TRBV12-4 and J is TRBJ1-1, with D maybe TRBD1 (5 bases). The CDR3 is 14 residues long. Trimming removed 7 bases at V and 1 base at J, with 13 bases between. In DNA form, the CDR3 reads TGTGCCAGCACCCGGGGGGTGGGGAACACTGAAGCTTTCTTT. Translating it yields CASTRGVGNTEAFF.

The chain has TRBV20-1 and TRBJ2-5; 7 bases fit TRBD2. The CDR3 consists of 14 residues. CDR1 and CDR2 from the germline V gene are DFQATT and SNEGSKA (reference sequence). CDR3 sequence (DNA): TGCGCCGGGGAGGGAGGGCCCGTCCTCGAGACCCAGTACTTC. This translates into CAGEGGPVLETQYF.

This clonotype turned up a few times. The V and J genes are TRBV28 and TRBJ1-1; no definite D call. V lost 2 bases to trimming and J lost 7 bases, with 8 bases between them. This CDR3 spans 12 amino acids. CDR1 MDHEN and CDR2 SYDVKM come from the germline V gene. DNA for the CDR3: TGTGCCAGCAGTTTAGGTTTTCGTGAAGCTTTCTTT. It translates to CASSLGFREAFF.

This clonotype was detected ten times or more. The chain carries TRBV29-1 and TRBJ2-3; 12 bases are a match to TRBD2. Trimming removed 2 bases from V and 2 bases from J; junction bases left unmatched: 11. CDR1 is SQVTM, CDR2 ANQGSEA, per germline. The CDR3 is 18 amino acids. CDR3 loop: CSVEFTSGRFRFTDTQYF. The CDR3 DNA is TGCAGCGTTGAATTCACTAGCGGGAGGTTCAGGTTCACAGATACGCAGTATTTT.

This clonotype was seen ten or more times. The junction departs from the called germline gene at one end, perhaps through a read error. J is TRBJ2-6 and V is TRBV9, with D possibly TRBD1 on 5 matching bases. The CDR3 contains 14 residues. Germline V gene data show CDR1 as SGDLS and CDR2 as YYNGEE. Here the CDR3 DNA reads TGTGCCAGCAGCGTTTGGGCTGGGGCCAACGTCCTAACTTTC. This sequence encodes CASSVWAGANVLTF.

CDR3 DNA sequence: TGTGCCAGCAGCCAAGGCATGGCATTTTCCTACGAGCAGTACTTC. Its protein is CASSQGMAFSYEQYF. This chain uses TRBV7-8 with TRBJ2-7; no reliable D call. Germline V gives CDR1 SGHVS, CDR2 FQNEAQ. The V and J ends lost 5 bases and 1 base respectively, with 15 bases between them. This CDR3 is 15 amino acids long.

This clonotype was counted at least ten times. The chain joins TRBV4-3 to TRBJ2-1, with D perhaps assigned TRBD1 or TRBD2 (5 bases each). CDR1 and CDR2 (germline): LGHNA, YSLEER. The CDR3 sequence is 16 residues long. The ends were cut back, 4 bases at V and 1 base at J, with 14 bases in the middle. The CDR3 protein is CASSPQGVGSYNEQFF. CDR3 sequence (DNA): TGCGCCAGCAGCCCGCAGGGAGTAGGGTCCTACAATGAGCAGTTCTTC.

This clonotype was counted between two and nine times. J is TRBJ2-1 and V is TRBV5-1, with TRBD2 identical over 11 bases. The CDR3 consists of 16 residues. Germline CDR1 and CDR2: SGHRS and YFSETQ. V lost 3 bases, J lost 2 bases, and 4 bases stayed unmatched. CDR3 nucleotides: TGCGCCAGCAGCTGGGGTAGCGGGGGGGCCTACAATGAGCAGTTCTTC. Protein sequence: CASSWGSGGAYNEQFF.

This clonotype was recorded many times. This chain joins TRBV7-3 and TRBJ2-3, with 8 bases that match TRBD1. From germline, CDR1 is SGHTA and CDR2 FQGTGA. J lost 4 bases, V lost 2 bases, and 2 bases had no gene match. The CDR3 totals 14 residues. The CDR3 nucleotides are TGTGCCAGCAGCTTAGCAGGGGGCGCAGATACGCAGTATTTT. Its translation is CASSLAGGADTQYF. Full variable domain (missing parts from reference TRBV7-3 and TRBJ2-3): GAGVSQTPSNKVTEKGKYVELRCDPISGHTALYWYRQSLGQGPEFLIYFQGTGAADDSGLPNDRFFAVRPEGSVSTLKIQRTERGDSAVYLCASSLAGGADTQYFGPGTRLTVL.

This clonotype was counted ten times or more. The J gene is TRBJ2-1, the V gene TRBV29-1, with TRBD1 matching over 9 bases. V trimming: 6 bases; J trimming: 7 bases; junction bases outside the gene matches: 10. The CDR3 is made up of 14 amino acids. CDR1 and CDR2 from the germline V gene are SQVTM and ANQGSEA. The CDR3 DNA follows: TGCAGCGTCCTAAGGGACAGGGCCTCGAATGAGCAGTTCTTC. The encoded protein is CSVLRDRASNEQFF.

This clonotype was counted only a few times. The chain recombines TRBV2 with TRBJ1-1, with 8 positions matching TRBD1. From germline, CDR1 is SNHLY and CDR2 FYNNEI. V lost 2 bases and J lost 4; bases outside the gene matches: 15. The CDR3 loop spans 18 amino acids. The CDR3 bases are TGTGCCAGCAGTGAAAGGGCAGGGGGCTCCCGGTTTGGCACTGAAGCTTTCTTT. Its translation is CASSERAGGSRFGTEAFF.

The chain employs TRBV27 and TRBJ2-2, with D possibly matching TRBD2 (6 bases). Trimming stripped 0 bases from V and 7 bases from J, with 12 bases between. This CDR3 is 15 amino acids long. Germline V CDR1 and CDR2: MNHEY, SMNVEV (reference sequence). The CDR3 sequence: CASSLSGLANGELFF. The CDR3 bases are TGTGCCAGCAGTTTATCTGGTCTAGCGAACGGGGAGCTGTTTTTT.

This clonotype has more than one count but fewer than ten. This chain connects TRBV6-5 to TRBJ2-1, with a possible D match to TRBD1 (7 bases). V dropped 2 bases and J dropped 8 bases, with 16 bases sitting between them. In germline, CDR1 is MNHEY, CDR2 SVGAGI. The CDR3 has 15 residues. The DNA of the CDR3 is TGTGCCAGCAGTTACGTCAGGGGGGTTCTCGATGAGCAGTTCTTC. It translates to CASSYVRGVLDEQFF.

This clonotype was counted many times. V is TRBV5-1 and J is TRBJ1-1, with 7 bases fitting TRBD1. The V segment lost 4 bases and the J segment 1 base; nucleotides outside the gene matches: 7. This CDR3 is 15 amino acids long. Looked up from germline, CDR1 is SGHRS and CDR2 is YFSETQ. DNA of the CDR3: TGCGCCAGCAGCCCGGGACAGACGACGAACACTGAAGCTTTCTTT. It yields the protein CASSPGQTTNTEAFF.

This clonotype was picked up a small number of times. The gene calls are TRBV29-1 and TRBJ2-5; D might be TRBD2 (5 bases). V was clipped by 4 bases and J by 4 bases, with 13 bases between them. From germline, CDR1 is SQVTM and CDR2 ANQGSEA. The CDR3 runs to 13 residues. CDR3 DNA sequence: TGCAGCGTTGGCCGGGATACTATAGAGACCCAGTACTTC. Translating it yields CSVGRDTIETQYF. Complete variable domain (other parts from reference TRBV29-1 and TRBJ2-5): SAVISQKPSRDICQRGTSLTIQCQVDSQVTMMFWYRQQPGQSLTLIATANQGSEATYESGFVIDKFPISRPNLTFSTLTVSNMSPEDSSIYLCSVGRDTIETQYFGPGTRLLVL.

The chain is built from TRBV11-2 and TRBJ2-7, with D unclear. This CDR3 has 12 residues. Trimming cost V 1 base and J 6 bases, with 7 bases left between them. Per germline, CDR1 SGHAT and CDR2 FQNNGV. The CDR3 DNA is TGTGCCAGCAGCTTAGTTAAGAGCGAGCAGTACTTC. This encodes CASSLVKSEQYF.

This clonotype was detected a few times. The rearrangement links TRBV20-1 to TRBJ2-7; weak D call: TRBD2 (6 bases). Germline V gene data show CDR1 as DFQATT and CDR2 as SNEGSKA (reference sequence). The V gene lost 0 bases and the J gene lost 0 bases, with 9 bases spanning the gap. The CDR3 extends over 14 amino acids. The DNA of the CDR3 is TGCAGTGCTAGAGATCTGGAGGGCTCCTACGAGCAGTACTTC. It is translated as CSARDLEGSYEQYF.

This clonotype is judged medium-sized. The genes are TRBV20-1 and TRBJ2-7; the match to TRBD2 covers 11 bases. This CDR3 is built from 16 residues. Trimming removed 0 bases from V and 4 bases from J; junction bases left unmatched: 8. CDR1 DFQATT and CDR2 SNEGSKA come from the germline V gene (reference sequence). CDR3 DNA sequence: TGCAGTGCTAGAGATTCGGGACTAGCGGACTATTACGAGCAGTACTTC. It specifies CSARDSGLADYYEQYF.

CDR3 DNA: TGTGCCAGCAGCCGAAGGGGAGGGGGTACAGATACGCAGTATTTT. Protein sequence: CASSRRGGGTDTQYF. This chain uses TRBV7-2 with TRBJ2-3, with TRBD2 as a possible D gene (7 bases). CDR1 SGHTA and CDR2 FQGNSA come from the germline V gene. The CDR3 is 15 residues long. Trimming pared 5 bases from V and 3 bases from J, leaving 15 bases between.

The chain is built from TRBV2 and TRBJ2-3, with TRBD2 as a possible D gene (5 bases). V was shortened by 6 bases and J by 0 bases, with 13 bases between the two germline ends. The CDR3 has 15 residues. The germline gives CDR1 SNHLY, CDR2 FYNNEI. CDR3 nucleotides: TGTGCCAGCAGGGGGTACGGACTCAGCACAGATACGCAGTATTTT. Translation gives CASRGYGLSTDTQYF.

The chain joins TRBV12-3 or TRBV12-4 to TRBJ2-2, with D possibly TRBD2 on 6 matching bases. This CDR3 contains 16 residues. Trimming shortened V by 2 bases and J by 6 bases, and 16 bases separated the two germline ends. CDR3: CASSLRSSEKPGELFF. CDR3 in DNA: TGTGCCAGCAGTTTACGTTCTAGCGAGAAGCCCGGGGAGCTGTTTTTT.

The table lists this clonotype with many counts. The J gene is TRBJ1-1, the V gene TRBV12-3 or TRBV12-4; TRBD1 matches at 8 bases. The CDR3 sequence is 13 residues long. V trimming: 5 bases; J trimming: 4 bases; junction bases outside the gene matches: 3. The CDR3 coding sequence is TGTGCCAGCAGTGACACAGGGGGCACTGAAGCTTTCTTT. Protein: CASSDTGGTEAFF.

The CDR3 sequence is CATSLAGSFGEQFF. CDR3 DNA: TGTGCCACCAGCCTAGCGGGATCTTTTGGTGAGCAGTTCTTC. The chain couples TRBV15 to TRBJ2-1, with 9 bases lining up with TRBD2. V was pared by 5 bases and J by 9 bases, with 8 bases of the junction left unmatched. The CDR3 runs 14 residues. Germline lookup yields CDR1 LNHNV and CDR2 YYDKDF (reference sequence). The whole variable domain, filled in from reference TRBV15 and TRBJ2-1, reads DAMVIQNPRYQVTQFGKPVTLSCSQTLNHNVMYWYQQKSSQAPKLLFHYYDKDFNNEADTPDNFQSRRPNTSFCFLDIRSPGLGDTAMYLCATSLAGSFGEQFFGPGTRLTVL.

This clonotype was seen only a few times. The chain employs TRBV29-1 and TRBJ2-2; no firm D call. Deletions cut 5 bases from V and 2 bases from J, with 9 bases between. There are 13 residues in the CDR3. Germline CDR1 SQVTM, CDR2 ANQGSEA. For the CDR3, the DNA is TGCAGCGTTCTCCACACAAACACCGGGGAGCTGTTTTTT. Its protein is CSVLHTNTGELFF.

In its sample, this clonotype was seen many times. The chain joins TRBV29-1 to TRBJ1-1; a weak D match, TRBD1 (6 bases). The germline V gene has CDR1 SQVTM and CDR2 ANQGSEA. V shed 3 bases and J shed 6 bases, with 11 bases lying between them. The CDR3 is 12 amino acids. The CDR3 DNA is TGCAGCGTTGATGCGGGGGCGGCTGAAGCTTTCTTT. It is translated as CSVDAGAAEAFF. The variable domain in full, with the rest retrieved from reference TRBV29-1 and TRBJ1-1, is SAVISQKPSRDICQRGTSLTIQCQVDSQVTMMFWYRQQPGQSLTLIATANQGSEATYESGFVIDKFPISRPNLTFSTLTVSNMSPEDSSIYLCSVDAGAAEAFFGQGTRLTVV.

The J gene is TRBJ2-7, the V gene TRBV10-3; TRBD1 aligns across 7 bases. This CDR3 is built from 12 residues. V lost 10 bases, J lost 1 base, and 4 bases stayed unmatched. CDR1 and CDR2 from the germline V gene are ENHRY and SYGVKD. For the CDR3, the DNA is TGTGCCACGCGGACAGGTTCCTACGAGCAGTACTTC. It specifies CATRTGSYEQYF.

This chain joins TRBV6-2 or TRBV6-3 and TRBJ1-1, with unresolved D. CDR3 length: 16 residues. Trimming pared 5 bases from V and 1 base from J, leaving 17 bases between. CDR1 MNHEY and CDR2 SVGEGT come from the germline V gene. This CDR3 is CASSPYETRPNTEAFF. The CDR3, as DNA: TGTGCCAGCAGTCCATACGAAACACGGCCGAACACTGAAGCTTTCTTT.

This clonotype has a count of ten or more. The chain joins TRBV24-1 to TRBJ2-5; D not certain. The V end lost 1 base, the J end lost 7 bases, and 9 bases lay between the germline ends. Germline CDR1 and CDR2: KGHDR and SFDVKD. The CDR3 totals 13 residues. The CDR3: CATSDFAEGTQYF. DNA of the CDR3: TGTGCCACCAGTGATTTTGCGGAAGGGACCCAGTACTTC.

This clonotype has a count of ten or more. This chain connects TRBV6-2 or TRBV6-3 to TRBJ1-1; D is uncertain. Germline CDR1 and CDR2: MNHEY and SVGEGT. V was clipped by 6 bases and J by 5 bases, with 7 bases between them. CDR3 length equals 11 residues. The CDR3 DNA sequence: TGTGCCAGCAGAAGCCTGACTGAAGCTTTCTTT. It is translated as CASRSLTEAFF.

This clonotype was recorded at least ten times. The chain recombines TRBV10-3 with TRBJ1-1; 7 nucleotides agree with TRBD1. Germline trimming cut 7 bases from V and 3 bases from J; bases unmatched to any gene: 8. The CDR3 has 14 residues. CDR1 and CDR2 (germline): ENHRY, SYGVKD. In DNA form, the CDR3 reads TGTGCCATCAAGAGACAGGGAGGAGACACTGAAGCTTTCTTT. This translates into CAIKRQGGDTEAFF.